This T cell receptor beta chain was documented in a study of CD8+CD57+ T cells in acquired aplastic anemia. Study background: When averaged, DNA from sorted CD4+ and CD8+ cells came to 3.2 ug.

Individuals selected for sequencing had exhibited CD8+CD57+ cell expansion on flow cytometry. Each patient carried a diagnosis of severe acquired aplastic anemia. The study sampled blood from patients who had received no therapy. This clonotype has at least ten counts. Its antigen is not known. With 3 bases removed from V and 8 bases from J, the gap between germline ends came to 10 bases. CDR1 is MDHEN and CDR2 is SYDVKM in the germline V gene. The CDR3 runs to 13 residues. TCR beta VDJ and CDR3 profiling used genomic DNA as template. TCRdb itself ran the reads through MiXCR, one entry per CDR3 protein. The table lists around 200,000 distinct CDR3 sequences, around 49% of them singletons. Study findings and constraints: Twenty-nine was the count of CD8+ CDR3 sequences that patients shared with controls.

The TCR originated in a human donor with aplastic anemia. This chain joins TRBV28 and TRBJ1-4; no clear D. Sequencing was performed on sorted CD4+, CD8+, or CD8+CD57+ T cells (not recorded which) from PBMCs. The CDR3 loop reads CASSFHTPEKLFF. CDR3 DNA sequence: TGTGCCAGCAGTTTTCACACACCAGAAAAACTGTTTTTT. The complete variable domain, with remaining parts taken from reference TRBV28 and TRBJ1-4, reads DVKVTQSSRYLVKRTGEKVFLECVQDMDHENMFWYRQDPGLGLRLIYFSYDVKMKEKGDIPEGYSVSREKKERFSLILESASTNQTSMYLCASSFHTPEKLFFGSGTQLSVL.